The clone carrying this T cell receptor beta chain was recorded only once. Original methodology: Cell counts per sample came from amplifying reference gene primers. Clones were sequenced by immunoSEQ multiplex PCR, and TCRdb holds only the in-frame ones, with some missing. V and J calls and clone size are those listed in that table; D and trimming were worked out from the DNA. Of more than 200,000 clones listed, over 75% are singletons. The source of the sample is a study of blood T cell repertoires in COVID-19. At the level of the study: Collection of acute and convalescent COVID-19 samples took place in the United States, Italy and Spain. PBMCs, B-cell-depleted T cells, or T cells provided the cDNA or gDNA that made up the material.

The sample taken for sequencing was peripheral blood. This sequence was found in a woman aged 40 to 50 who had recovered from COVID-19.

The CDR3 DNA is TGTGCCAGCAGCGCCCGGGGGGGCAATCAGCCCCAGCATTTT. As protein: CASSARGGNQPQHF. The J gene is TRBJ1-5, the V gene TRBV9; a possible D gene is TRBD1 (5 bases). V was clipped by 3 bases and J by 2 bases, with 9 bases between them. This CDR3 has 14 amino acids. Germline V gene sequence: CDR1 SGDLS, CDR2 YYNGEE. Full variable domain (outside the CDR3, taken from reference TRBV9 and TRBJ1-5): DSGVTQTPKHLITATGQRVTLRCSPRSGDLSVYWYQQSLDQGLQFLIQYYNGEERAKGNILERFSAQQFPDLHSELNLSSLELGDSALYFCASSARGGNQPQHFGDGTRLSIL.